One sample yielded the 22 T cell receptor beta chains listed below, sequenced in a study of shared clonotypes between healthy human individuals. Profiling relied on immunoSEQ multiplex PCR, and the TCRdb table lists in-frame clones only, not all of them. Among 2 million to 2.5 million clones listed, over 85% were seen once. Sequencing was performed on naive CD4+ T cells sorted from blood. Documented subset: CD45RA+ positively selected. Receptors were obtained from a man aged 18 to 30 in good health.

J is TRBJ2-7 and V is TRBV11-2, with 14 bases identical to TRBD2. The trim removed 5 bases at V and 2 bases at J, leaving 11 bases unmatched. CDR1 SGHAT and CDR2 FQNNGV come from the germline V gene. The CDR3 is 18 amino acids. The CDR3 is CASSPWTSGRPEAYEQYF. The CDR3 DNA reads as TGTGCCAGCAGCCCTTGGACTAGCGGGAGGCCGGAAGCCTACGAGCAGTACTTC. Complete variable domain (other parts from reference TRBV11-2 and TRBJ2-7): EAGVAQSPRYKIIEKRQSVAFWCNPISGHATLYWYQQILGQGPKLLIQFQNNGVVDDSQLPKDRFSAERLKGVDSTLKIQPAKLEDSAVYLCASSPWTSGRPEAYEQYFGPGTRLTVT.

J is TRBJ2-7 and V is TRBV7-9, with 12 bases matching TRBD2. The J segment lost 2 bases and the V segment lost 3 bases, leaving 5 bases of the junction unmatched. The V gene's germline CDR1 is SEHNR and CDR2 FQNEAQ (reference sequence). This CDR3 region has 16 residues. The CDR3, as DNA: TGTGCCAGCAGCTTTACTAGCGGGGGGCTTACCTACGAGCAGTACTTC. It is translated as CASSFTSGGLTYEQYF.

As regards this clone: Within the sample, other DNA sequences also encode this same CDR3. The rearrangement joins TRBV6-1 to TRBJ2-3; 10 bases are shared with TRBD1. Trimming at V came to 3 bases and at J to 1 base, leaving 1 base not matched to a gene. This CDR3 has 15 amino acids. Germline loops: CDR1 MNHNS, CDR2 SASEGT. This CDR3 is CASSDGTGGTDTQYF. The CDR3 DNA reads TGTGCCAGCAGTGATGGGACAGGGGGCACAGATACGCAGTATTTT.

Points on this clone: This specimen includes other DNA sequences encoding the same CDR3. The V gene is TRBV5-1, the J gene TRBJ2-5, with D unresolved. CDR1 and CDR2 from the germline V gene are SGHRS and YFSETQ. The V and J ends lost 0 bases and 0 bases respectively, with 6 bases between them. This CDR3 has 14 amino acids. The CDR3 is CASSLATNQETQYF. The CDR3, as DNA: TGCGCCAGCAGCTTGGCTACGAACCAAGAGACCCAGTACTTC.

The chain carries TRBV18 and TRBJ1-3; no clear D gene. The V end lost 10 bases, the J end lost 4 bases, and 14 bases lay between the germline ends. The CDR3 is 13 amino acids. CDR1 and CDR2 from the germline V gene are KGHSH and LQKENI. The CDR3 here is CATRQREGNTIYF. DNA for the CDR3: TGTGCCACCCGCCAGAGGGAAGGAAACACCATATATTTT.

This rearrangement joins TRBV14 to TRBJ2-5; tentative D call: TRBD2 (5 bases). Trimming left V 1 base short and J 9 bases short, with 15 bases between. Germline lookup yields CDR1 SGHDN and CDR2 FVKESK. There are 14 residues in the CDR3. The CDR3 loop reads CASSQVLFIGAQYF. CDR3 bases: TGTGCCAGCAGCCAAGTACTTTTCATCGGGGCCCAGTACTTC.

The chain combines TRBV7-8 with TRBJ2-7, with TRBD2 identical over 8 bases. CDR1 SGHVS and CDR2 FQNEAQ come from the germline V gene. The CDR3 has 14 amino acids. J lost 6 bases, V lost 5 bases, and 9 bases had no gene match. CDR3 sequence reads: CASSTSGTRREQYF. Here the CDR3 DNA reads TGTGCCAGCAGCACCTCCGGGACTAGGCGCGAGCAGTACTTC. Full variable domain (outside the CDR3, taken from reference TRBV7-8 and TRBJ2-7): GAGVSQSPRYKVAKRGQDVALRCDPISGHVSLFWYQQALGQGPEFLTYFQNEAQLDKSGLPSDRFFAERPEGSVSTLKIQRTQQEDSAVYLCASSTSGTRREQYFGPGTRLTVT.

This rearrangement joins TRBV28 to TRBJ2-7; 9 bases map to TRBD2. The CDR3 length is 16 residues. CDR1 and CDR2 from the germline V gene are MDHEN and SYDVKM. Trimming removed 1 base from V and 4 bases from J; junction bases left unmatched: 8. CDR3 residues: CASSLSSLAGLYEQYF. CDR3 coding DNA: TGTGCCAGCAGTTTATCCTCCCTAGCGGGGCTGTACGAGCAGTACTTC.

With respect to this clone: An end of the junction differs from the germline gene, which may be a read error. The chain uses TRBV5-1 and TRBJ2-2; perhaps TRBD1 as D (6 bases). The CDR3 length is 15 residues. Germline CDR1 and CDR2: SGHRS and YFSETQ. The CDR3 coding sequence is TGCGCCAGCAGCTTGGTTACAGGGAACGCCGGGGAGCTGTTTTTT. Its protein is CASSLVTGNAGELFF. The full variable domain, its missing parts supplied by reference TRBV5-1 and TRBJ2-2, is KAGVTQTPRYLIKTRGQQVTLSCSPISGHRSVSWYQQTPGQGLQFLFEYFSETQRNKGNFPGRFSGRQFSNSRSEMNVSTLELGDSALYLCASSLVTGNAGELFFGEGSRLTVL.

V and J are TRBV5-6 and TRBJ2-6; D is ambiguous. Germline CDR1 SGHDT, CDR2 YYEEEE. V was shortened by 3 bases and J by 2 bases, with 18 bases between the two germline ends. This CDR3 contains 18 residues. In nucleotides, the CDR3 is TGTGCCAGCAGCTACCGGCAGGTACTCTTCACTGGGGCCAACGTCCTGACTTTC. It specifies CASSYRQVLFTGANVLTF.

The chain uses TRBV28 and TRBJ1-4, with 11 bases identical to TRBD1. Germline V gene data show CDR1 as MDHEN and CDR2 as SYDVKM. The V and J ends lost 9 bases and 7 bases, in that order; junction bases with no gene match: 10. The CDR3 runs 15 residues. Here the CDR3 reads CASTYTDRGREKLFF. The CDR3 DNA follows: TGTGCCAGTACTTACACGGACAGGGGGCGTGAAAAACTGTTTTTT.

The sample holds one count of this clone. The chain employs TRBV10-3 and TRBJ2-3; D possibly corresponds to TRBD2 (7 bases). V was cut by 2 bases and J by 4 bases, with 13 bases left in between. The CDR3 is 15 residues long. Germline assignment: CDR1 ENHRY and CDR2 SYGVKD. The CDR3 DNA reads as TGTGCCATCAGTGAGCCCCGAGGGGGGGCAGATACGCAGTATTTT. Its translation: CAISEPRGGADTQYF.

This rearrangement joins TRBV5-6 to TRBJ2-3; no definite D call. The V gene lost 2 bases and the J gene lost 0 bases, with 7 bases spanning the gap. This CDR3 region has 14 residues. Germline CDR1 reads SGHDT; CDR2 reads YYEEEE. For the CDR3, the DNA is TGTGCCAGCAGCTTCGTGGCTAGCACAGATACGCAGTATTTT. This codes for CASSFVASTDTQYF.

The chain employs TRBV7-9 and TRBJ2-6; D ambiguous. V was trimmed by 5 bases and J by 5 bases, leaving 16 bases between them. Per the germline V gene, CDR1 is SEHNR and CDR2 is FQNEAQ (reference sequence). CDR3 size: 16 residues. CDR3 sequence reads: CASSEVRQSRANVLTF. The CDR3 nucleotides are TGTGCCAGCAGCGAAGTTCGACAAAGTCGGGCCAACGTCCTGACTTTC.

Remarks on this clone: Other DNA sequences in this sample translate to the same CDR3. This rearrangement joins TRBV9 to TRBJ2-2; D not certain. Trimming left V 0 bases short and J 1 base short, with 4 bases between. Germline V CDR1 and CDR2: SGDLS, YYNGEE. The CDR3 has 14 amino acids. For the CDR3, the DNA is TGTGCCAGCAGCGTAGGAGTGAACACCGGGGAGCTGTTTTTT. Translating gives CASSVGVNTGELFF.

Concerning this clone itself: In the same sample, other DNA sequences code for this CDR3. The CDR3, as DNA: TGTGCCAGCAGCCCGGGACAGATCTACGAGCAGTACTTC. Translated, it gives CASSPGQIYEQYF. The chain is built from TRBV7-2 and TRBJ2-7; 7 bases agree with TRBD1. V shed 5 bases, J shed 3 bases, and the junction held 4 bases outside the gene matches. Germline V CDR1 and CDR2: SGHTA, FQGNSA. The CDR3 spans 13 residues.

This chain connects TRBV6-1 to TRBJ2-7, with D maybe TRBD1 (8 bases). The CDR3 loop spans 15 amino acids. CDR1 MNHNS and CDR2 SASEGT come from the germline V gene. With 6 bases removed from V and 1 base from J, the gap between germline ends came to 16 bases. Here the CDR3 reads CASRDTGGVSYEQYF. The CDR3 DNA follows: TGTGCCAGCAGGGATACAGGGGGGGTTTCCTACGAGCAGTACTTC.

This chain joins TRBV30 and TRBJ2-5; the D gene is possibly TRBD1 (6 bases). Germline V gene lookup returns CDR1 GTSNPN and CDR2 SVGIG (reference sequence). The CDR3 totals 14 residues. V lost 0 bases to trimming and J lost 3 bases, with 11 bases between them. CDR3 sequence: CAWSVWGRKETQYF. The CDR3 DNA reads TGTGCCTGGAGTGTCTGGGGGCGCAAAGAGACCCAGTACTTC.

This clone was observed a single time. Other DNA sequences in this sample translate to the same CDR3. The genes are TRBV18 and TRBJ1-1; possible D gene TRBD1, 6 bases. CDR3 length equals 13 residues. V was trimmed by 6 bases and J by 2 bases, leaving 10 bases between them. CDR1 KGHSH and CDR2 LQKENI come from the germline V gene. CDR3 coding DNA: TGTGCCAGCTCGGCGGACAGAAACACTGAAGCTTTCTTT. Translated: CASSADRNTEAFF.

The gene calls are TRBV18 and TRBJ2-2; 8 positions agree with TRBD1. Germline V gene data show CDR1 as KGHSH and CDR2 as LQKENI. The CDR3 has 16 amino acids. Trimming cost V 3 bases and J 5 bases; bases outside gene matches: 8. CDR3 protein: CASSPATGEVTGELFF. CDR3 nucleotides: TGTGCCAGCTCACCTGCGACAGGGGAGGTTACCGGGGAGCTGTTTTTT. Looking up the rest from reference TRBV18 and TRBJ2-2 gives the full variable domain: NAGVMQNPRHLVRRRGQEARLRCSPMKGHSHVYWYRQLPEEGLKFMVYLQKENIIDESGMPKERFSAEFPKEGPSILRIQQVVRGDSAAYFCASSPATGEVTGELFFGEGSRLTVL.

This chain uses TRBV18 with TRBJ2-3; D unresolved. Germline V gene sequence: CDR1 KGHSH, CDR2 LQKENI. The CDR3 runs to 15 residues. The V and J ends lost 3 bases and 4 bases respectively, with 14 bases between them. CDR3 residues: CASSPPWPRPDTQYF. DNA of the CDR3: TGTGCCAGCTCACCTCCATGGCCGCGCCCAGATACGCAGTATTTT.

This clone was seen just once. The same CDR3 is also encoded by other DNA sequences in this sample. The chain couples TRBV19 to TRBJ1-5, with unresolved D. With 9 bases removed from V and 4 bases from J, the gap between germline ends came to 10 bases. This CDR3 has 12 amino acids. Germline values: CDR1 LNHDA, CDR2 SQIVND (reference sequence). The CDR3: CASSSLNQPQHF. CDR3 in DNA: TGTGCCAGCAGCAGCTTAAATCAGCCCCAGCATTTT.